This TCR beta chain derives from a study of cytomegalovirus exposure and HLA in healthy donors. Germline assignment: CDR1 KGHSH and CDR2 LQKENI. With 4 bases removed from V and 12 bases from J, the gap between germline ends came to 15 bases. CDR3 length: 12 residues. Libraries were prepared by immunoSEQ multiplex PCR; TCRdb keeps only in-frame clonotypes and omits some of them. Among about 75,000 clones listed, over 80% were seen once. This receptor was taken from a man aged 25 to 45 in good health and CMV-seronegative. The sequencing input was PBMCs. The chain uses TRBV18 and TRBJ1-1; D is unclear. The chain's CDR3 is CASSLESHDPFF. The CDR3 DNA is TGTGCCAGCTCACTCGAGTCCCACGATCCTTTCTTT.